This T cell receptor beta chain was sequenced for a study of shared clonotypes between healthy human individuals. Whole-study results and caveats: Expectations were that clonotype sharing among donors would be affected by sequencing depth.

The V segment lost 5 bases and the J segment 8 bases; nucleotides outside the gene matches: 8. CDR3 length equals 15 residues. Germline V gene data show CDR1 as SGHAT and CDR2 as FQNNGV. Naive CD8 cells comprised CD45RO-negative, CCR7-positively selected cells, excluding terminally differentiated effector memory CD45RA+ cells. All donors qualified as healthy HIV-negative adults and had experienced no recent acute infections or vaccinations. Concerning this clone: Its cognate antigen is unknown.

Only in-frame clones appear in the TCRdb table, and some are missing; sequencing was by immunoSEQ multiplex PCR. Of around 580,000 clones listed, 95% to 98% are singletons. This TCR was recovered from a man aged 25-45 years in good health. The chain combines TRBV11-2 with TRBJ2-1; 11 bases map to TRBD2. The sample taken for sequencing was naive CD8+ T cells sorted from blood. The CDR3 coding sequence is TGTGCCAGCAGCCCTTTAGCGGGAGGGCCCTATGAGCAGTTCTTC. This encodes CASSPLAGGPYEQFF.